The 25 T cell receptor beta chains below come from one sample, sequenced in a study of blood T cell repertoires in COVID-19. TCRdb's table, derived via immunoSEQ multiplex PCR, lists solely in-frame clones and lacks some. The table has roughly 130,000 clones, roughly 80% seen once. The sample taken for sequencing was peripheral blood. These receptors were collected from a woman of 80 years or more with acute or convalescent COVID-19.

The chain employs TRBV28 and TRBJ1-1; TRBD1 matches 7 bases. V trimming: 5 bases; J trimming: 6 bases; junction bases outside the gene matches: 9. Per germline, CDR1 MDHEN and CDR2 SYDVKM. The CDR3 extends over 14 amino acids. The CDR3 here is CASSPLTGLAEAFF. The DNA for the CDR3 is TGTGCCAGCAGTCCACTGACAGGGTTGGCTGAAGCTTTCTTT.

Only a few counts were recorded for this clone. This sequence joins TRBV27 and TRBJ1-2, with 7 positions matching TRBD1. CDR3 length: 16 residues. Germline V gene data show CDR1 as MNHEY and CDR2 as SMNVEV (reference sequence). V lost 3 bases and J lost 6; bases outside the gene matches: 13. CDR3 coding DNA: TGTGCCAGCAGTTTCCAATCGACAGGGCGCTACGATGGCTACACCTTC. As protein: CASSFQSTGRYDGYTF.

The J gene is TRBJ1-1, the V gene TRBV12-3 or TRBV12-4; D not certain. V was trimmed by 7 bases and J by 5 bases, leaving 11 bases between them. This CDR3 region has 12 residues. CDR3 amino acids: CASIKRRTEAFF. CDR3 nucleotide sequence: TGTGCCAGCATTAAGCGAAGGACTGAAGCTTTCTTT.

The chain carries TRBV5-1 and TRBJ2-2, with 11 bases identical to TRBD2. Germline V gene lookup returns CDR1 SGHRS and CDR2 YFSETQ. There are 16 residues in the CDR3. Losses at the gene ends were 3 bases for V and 1 base for J; bases not matched to a gene: 2. The CDR3, as DNA: TGCGCCAGCAGCTACCTAGCGGGGGGGAACACCGGGGAGCTGTTTTTT. The encoded protein is CASSYLAGGNTGELFF.

The genes are TRBV6-1 and TRBJ1-5, with a possible D match to TRBD1 (5 bases). With 1 base removed from V and 6 bases from J, the gap between germline ends came to 10 bases. The V gene's germline CDR1 is MNHNS and CDR2 SASEGT. This CDR3 has 14 amino acids. CDR3: CASSEGQSGQPQHF. The CDR3, as DNA: TGTGCCAGCAGTGAAGGACAGTCGGGTCAGCCCCAGCATTTT.

In this sample, this clone turned up once. The rearrangement uses TRBV11-3 and TRBJ2-1; TRBD1 might be the D (6 bases). The V gene's germline CDR1 is SGHNT and CDR2 YENEEA. Trimming removed 5 bases at V and 9 bases at J, with 20 bases between. The CDR3 has 15 amino acids. In nucleotides, the CDR3 is TGTGCCAGCAGCCCCAGGGTAGGGGGAGACGGTGAGCAGTTCTTC. This encodes CASSPRVGGDGEQFF.

The chain employs TRBV10-3 and TRBJ2-2; tentative D call: TRBD1 (5 bases). Looked up from germline, CDR1 is ENHRY and CDR2 is SYGVKD. This CDR3 contains 15 residues. Trimming removed 2 bases at V and 3 bases at J, with 10 bases between. CDR3 coding DNA: TGTGCCATCAGTGAGACAGTAGGGGACACCGGGGAGCTGTTTTTT. This gives the protein CAISETVGDTGELFF.

CDR3 in amino acids: CASSQDSGGRFGYTF. The CDR3, as DNA: TGCGCCAGCAGCCAAGATTCGGGGGGGCGGTTTGGCTACACCTTC. The genes are TRBV4-1 and TRBJ1-2; TRBD1 is a possible D gene (6 bases). The V end was cut by 0 bases, the J end by 7 bases, with 15 bases between. Germline-derived CDR1 and CDR2 are MGHRA and YSYEKL. There are 15 residues in the CDR3.

The rearrangement uses TRBV19 and TRBJ1-5; no firm D call. Germline-derived CDR1 and CDR2 are LNHDA and SQIVND (reference sequence). This CDR3 spans 15 amino acids. The V and J ends lost 6 bases and 1 base respectively, with 13 bases between them. The CDR3: CASRTIDNSNQPQHF. CDR3 nucleotide sequence: TGTGCCAGTAGGACGATTGACAACAGCAATCAGCCCCAGCATTTT.

The rearrangement joins TRBV4-1 to TRBJ1-3; possibly TRBD1 for D (6 bases). This CDR3 region has 20 residues. The V end lost 4 bases, the J end lost 1 base, and 26 bases lay between the germline ends. Germline assignment: CDR1 MGHRA and CDR2 YSYEKL. The chain's CDR3 is CASSREPGGGGALSGNTIYF. CDR3 in DNA: TGCGCCAGCAGCCGAGAGCCCGGAGGTGGGGGGGCTCTATCTGGAAACACCATATATTTT.

The gene calls are TRBV21-1 and TRBJ1-3; TRBD1, the D gene given by the table, was not confirmed from the DNA. TRBV21-1 is annotated as a pseudogene. CDR3 length equals 16 residues. CDR3 in amino acids: CASSPQEGQGADTIYF. The CDR3 DNA reads TGTGCCAGCAGCCCCCAGGAGGGACAGGGGGCGGACACCATATATTTT.

The gene calls are TRBV18 and TRBJ1-6; 9 bases are a match to TRBD1. The V and J ends lost 6 bases and 10 bases, in that order; junction bases with no gene match: 7. The germline gives CDR1 KGHSH, CDR2 LQKENI. The CDR3 is 14 residues long. The CDR3 DNA reads TGTGCCAGCTCCCTGACAGGGGGGGACTCACCCCTCCACTTT. Its protein product is CASSLTGGDSPLHF.

This chain joins TRBV4-1 and TRBJ2-5; D is undetermined. With 2 bases removed from V and 5 bases from J, the gap between germline ends came to 6 bases. CDR1 is MGHRA and CDR2 is YSYEKL in the germline V gene. The CDR3 sequence is 12 residues long. CDR3 DNA sequence: TGCGCCAGCAGCCAATCCCGGGAGACCCAGTACTTC. It is translated as CASSQSRETQYF.

The chain uses TRBV15 and TRBJ1-1; TRBD1 is a possible D gene (6 bases). CDR1 is LNHNV, CDR2 YYDKDF, per germline (reference sequence). V gave up 6 bases and J gave up 3 bases, with 14 bases separating them. The CDR3 has 14 amino acids. CDR3 amino acids: CATRATGYDTEAFF. The CDR3 region has the DNA TGTGCCACCAGGGCGACAGGTTATGACACTGAAGCTTTCTTT. The whole variable domain, filled in from reference TRBV15 and TRBJ1-1, reads DAMVIQNPRYQVTQFGKPVTLSCSQTLNHNVMYWYQQKSSQAPKLLFHYYDKDFNNEADTPDNFQSRRPNTSFCFLDIRSPGLGDTAMYLCATRATGYDTEAFFGQGTRLTVV.

This rearrangement joins TRBV5-1 to TRBJ1-1; 9 bases agree with TRBD1. The V segment lost 0 bases and the J segment 5 bases; nucleotides outside the gene matches: 5. Germline V gives CDR1 SGHRS, CDR2 YFSETQ. The CDR3 runs to 15 residues. In nucleotides, the CDR3 is TGCGCCAGCAGCTTGGGAGACAGGGGGAGGACTGAAGCTTTCTTT. It yields the protein CASSLGDRGRTEAFF.

The rearrangement joins TRBV2 to TRBJ2-6, with 8 bases aligning to TRBD1. The CDR3 length is 14 residues. CDR1 and CDR2 (germline): SNHLY, FYNNEI. The trim removed 10 bases at V and 4 bases at J, leaving 6 bases unmatched. CDR3 sequence: CAINRGSGANVLTF. CDR3 DNA: TGTGCCATAAACAGGGGGTCAGGGGCCAACGTCCTGACTTTC.

The chain combines TRBV29-1 with TRBJ1-1, with 7 nucleotides matching TRBD1. The V segment lost 7 bases and the J segment 0 bases; nucleotides outside the gene matches: 5. The CDR3 has 13 residues. Germline values: CDR1 SQVTM, CDR2 ANQGSEA. The CDR3 DNA reads as TGCAGCGGCAGACAGGGCATGAACACTGAAGCTTTCTTT. The encoded protein is CSGRQGMNTEAFF. The full variable domain, with the rest looked up from reference TRBV29-1 and TRBJ1-1, is SAVISQKPSRDICQRGTSLTIQCQVDSQVTMMFWYRQQPGQSLTLIATANQGSEATYESGFVIDKFPISRPNLTFSTLTVSNMSPEDSSIYLCSGRQGMNTEAFFGQGTRLTVV.

This clone came up once. The chain is built from TRBV5-6 and TRBJ2-2; TRBD1 is a possible D gene (6 bases). The CDR3 consists of 19 residues. Germline V gene data show CDR1 as SGHDT and CDR2 as YYEEEE. Trimming left V 4 bases short and J 6 bases short, with 28 bases between. The CDR3 sequence is CASSAPDLLTGIGAGELFF. The CDR3 coding sequence is TGTGCCAGCAGCGCCCCCGACCTCCTGACAGGTATAGGAGCCGGGGAGCTGTTTTTT.

V gene TRBV29-1 combines with J gene TRBJ1-2, with D unclear. Trimming left V 6 bases short and J 4 bases short, with 12 bases between. The germline CDR1 and CDR2 sequences are SQVTM and ANQGSEA. CDR3 length: 12 amino acids. The CDR3 sequence is CSVRPEGYGYTF. CDR3 DNA: TGCAGCGTCCGACCTGAGGGCTATGGCTACACCTTC.

J is TRBJ1-1 and V is TRBV4-1; 7 nucleotides line up with TRBD1. CDR1 MGHRA and CDR2 YSYEKL come from the germline V gene. The V and J ends lost 4 bases and 0 bases, in that order; junction bases with no gene match: 23. The CDR3 contains 21 residues. The DNA of the CDR3 is TGCGCCAGCAGCCCTGAAGGGGATCGGACAGGTCGCCCCATTATGAACACTGAAGCTTTCTTT. Amino acids: CASSPEGDRTGRPIMNTEAFF.

The CDR3 is CASSPDRGPNQPQHF. In nucleotides, the CDR3 is TGTGCCAGCAGCCCCGACAGGGGCCCTAATCAGCCCCAGCATTTT. This rearrangement joins TRBV7-8 to TRBJ1-5; 8 bases align to TRBD1. J was trimmed by 4 bases and V by 5 bases; bases with no gene match: 7. This CDR3 region has 15 residues. Germline V gene lookup returns CDR1 SGHVS and CDR2 FQNEAQ.

The chain joins TRBV7-3 to TRBJ2-1; no clear D gene. V shed 4 bases and J shed 5 bases, with 6 bases lying between them. CDR1 SGHTA and CDR2 FQGTGA come from the germline V gene. This CDR3 contains 12 residues. The CDR3 reads CASSSYNNEQFF. The DNA for the CDR3 is TGTGCCAGCAGCTCTTACAACAATGAGCAGTTCTTC.

This chain links TRBV29-1 with TRBJ2-3; 14 nucleotides match TRBD2. V dropped 8 bases and J dropped 6; count of bases not matched to a gene: 10. Germline CDR1 SQVTM, CDR2 ANQGSEA. This CDR3 has 15 residues. In nucleotides, the CDR3 is TGCAGCTCAAAGACTAGCGGGGGGGCCTCTGATACGCAGTATTTT. Translating it yields CSSKTSGGASDTQYF.

This CDR3 reads CASSASGVRGYTF. CDR3 bases: TGTGCCAGCAGTGCTTCAGGGGTGCGGGGCTACACCTTC. The chain recombines TRBV12-3 or TRBV12-4 with TRBJ1-2, with TRBD1 as a possible D gene (6 bases). The CDR3 sequence is 13 residues long. The V end was cut by 5 bases, the J end by 8 bases, with 15 bases between.

This sequence joins TRBV2 and TRBJ1-2; TRBD1 might be the D (6 bases). Looked up from germline, CDR1 is SNHLY and CDR2 is FYNNEI. The CDR3 spans 14 residues. V was pared by 3 bases and J by 8 bases, with 16 bases between. The CDR3 here is CASSDQGTDRGYTF. Written as DNA, the CDR3 is TGTGCCAGCAGTGACCAAGGGACGGACAGAGGCTACACCTTC.